In this sample, the clone carrying this TCR beta chain turned up a few times. Its matching antigen is unknown. This record comes from a study of beta chain features in type 1 diabetes. Findings and caveats of the study: Although PCR might favor shorter templates, it would do so equally in patients and controls.

Germline CDR1 reads SEHNR; CDR2 reads FQNEAQ (reference sequence). This CDR3 contains 13 residues. V shed 1 base and J 9 bases; nucleotides not matched to a gene: 3. Every bit of the isolated RNA underwent reverse transcription, so sequencing read expressed TCRB transcripts. The table came from immunoSEQ multiplex PCR; TCRdb's copy has only in-frame clones and leaves some out. Of 250,000 to 400,000 clones listed, about 15% are singletons. The sequenced material came from central memory CD4+ T cells from blood. This TCR was sampled from a man aged 25-45 years in good health. The rearrangement uses TRBV7-9 and TRBJ2-1, with TRBD1 matching over 7 bases. The chain's CDR3 is CASSLDRGPEQFF. Written as DNA, the CDR3 is TGTGCCAGCAGCTTAGATAGGGGGCCTGAGCAGTTCTTC.